The 29 T cell receptor beta chains given below trace back to one sample, sequenced in a study of memory CD4+ T cells and cytomegalovirus serostatus. The data were produced by immunoSEQ multiplex PCR, yet TCRdb's version contains in-frame clones alone and is incomplete. The profile shows tens of thousands of clones, around 80% of them singletons. Single viable CD3+CD4+CD8-CD45RO+ cells were sorted as the memory CD4+ T cells. The sequenced material came from memory CD4+ T cells from blood. The receptor source for this set is an adult in good health and CMV-seronegative.

The rearrangement joins TRBV5-4 to TRBJ2-7; the D is unclear. The CDR3 is 10 amino acids. The V gene's germline CDR1 is SGHNT and CDR2 YYREEE (reference sequence). V dropped 1 base and J dropped 7 bases, with 3 bases sitting between them. The CDR3 sequence is CASSLREQYF. CDR3 in DNA: TGTGCCAGCAGCTTGCGGGAGCAGTACTTC.

The V gene is TRBV5-4, the J gene TRBJ2-1; 7 bases match TRBD2. CDR1 SGHNT and CDR2 YYREEE come from the germline V gene (reference sequence). The CDR3 sequence is 15 residues long. Unmatched junction bases numbered 5, after V lost 0 bases and J lost 5 bases. The DNA of the CDR3 is TGTGCCAGCAGCTTGGGTCTAGCGGCTCACAATGAGCAGTTCTTC. Translating gives CASSLGLAAHNEQFF.

In its sample, this clone was seen a few times. The chain employs TRBV23-1 and TRBJ1-2; no clear D. Being an ORF, TRBV23-1 has a function that is uncertain. This CDR3 contains 15 residues. V lost 4 bases to trimming and J lost 7 bases, with 19 bases between them. CDR3 sequence: CASSREVHRRSGYTF. CDR3 bases: TGCGCCAGCAGTCGGGAGGTTCATAGGAGGTCTGGCTACACCTTC.

The chain uses TRBV2 and TRBJ2-7; either TRBD1 or TRBD2 may supply D (5 bases each). The CDR3 is made up of 13 amino acids. The V end was cut by 6 bases, the J end by 4 bases, with 13 bases between. Looked up from germline, CDR1 is SNHLY and CDR2 is FYNNEI. The DNA for the CDR3 is TGTGCCAGCAGCCCGGGACGGGGATACGAGCAGTACTTC. It translates to CASSPGRGYEQYF.

This chain links TRBV2 with TRBJ2-3; TRBD2 aligns across 9 bases. CDR1 is SNHLY, CDR2 FYNNEI, per germline. The CDR3 sequence is 15 residues long. The V and J ends lost 6 bases and 6 bases, in that order; junction bases with no gene match: 10. DNA for the CDR3: TGTGCCAGCAGGAGAGGAGCGGGGGGAACGGATACGCAGTATTTT. Its translation is CASRRGAGGTDTQYF. Full variable domain (rest looked up from reference TRBV2 and TRBJ2-3): EPEVTQTPSHQVTQMGQEVILRCVPISNHLYFYWYRQILGQKVEFLVSFYNNEISEKSEIFDDQFSVERPDGSNFTLKIRSTKLEDSAMYFCASRRGAGGTDTQYFGPGTRLTVL.

The chain couples TRBV2 to TRBJ1-5; 9 nucleotides agree with TRBD1. The V gene's germline CDR1 is SNHLY and CDR2 FYNNEI. V trimming: 5 bases; J trimming: 7 bases; junction bases outside the gene matches: 9. The CDR3 runs to 15 residues. CDR3 in amino acids: CASSRDRAARQPQHF. CDR3 DNA: TGTGCCAGCAGTAGGGACAGGGCGGCGAGACAGCCCCAGCATTTT.

The gene calls are TRBV28 and TRBJ1-4, with 7 bases matching TRBD1. Germline V gene lookup returns CDR1 MDHEN and CDR2 SYDVKM. V gave up 5 bases and J gave up 8 bases; unmatched junction bases: 8. The length of the CDR3 is 14 residues. Written as DNA, the CDR3 is TGTGCCAGCAGTGGGGACAGTTTTAGAGAAAAACTGTTTTTT. Translating gives CASSGDSFREKLFF. Together with reference TRBV28 and TRBJ1-4, the CDR3 gives the full variable domain: DVKVTQSSRYLVKRTGEKVFLECVQDMDHENMFWYRQDPGLGLRLIYFSYDVKMKEKGDIPEGYSVSREKKERFSLILESASTNQTSMYLCASSGDSFREKLFFGSGTQLSVL.

The rearrangement links TRBV29-1 to TRBJ2-1; 8 bases are shared with TRBD1. The CDR3 length is 11 residues. Losses at the gene ends were 7 bases for V and 15 bases for J; bases not matched to a gene: 11. CDR1 and CDR2 from the germline V gene are SQVTM and ANQGSEA. The CDR3 protein is CSAARTGPVFF. CDR3 nucleotides: TGCAGCGCCGCGCGGACAGGGCCTGTGTTCTTC.

The chain carries TRBV27 and TRBJ2-7, with D uncertain. This CDR3 is 13 amino acids long. Germline CDR1 MNHEY, CDR2 SMNVEV (reference sequence). V shed 6 bases and J shed 5 bases, with 14 bases lying between them. CDR3: CASRRQNGHEQYF. CDR3 nucleotide sequence: TGTGCCAGCAGGCGGCAGAACGGGCACGAGCAGTACTTC.

The chain combines TRBV18 with TRBJ2-3, with TRBD2 as a possible D gene (5 bases). The CDR3 loop spans 18 amino acids. Trimming took off 0 bases at V and 5 bases at J, with 21 bases between the two ends. CDR1 and CDR2 from the germline V gene are KGHSH and LQKENI. CDR3 DNA sequence: TGTGCCAGCTCACCACCGAACGCCGGGGAGACCCTCCGAGATACGCAGTATTTT. Its translation is CASSPPNAGETLRDTQYF.

The chain employs TRBV14 and TRBJ2-3; D unclear. The CDR3 length is 14 residues. V was shortened by 4 bases and J by 2 bases, with 10 bases between the two germline ends. CDR1 is SGHDN, CDR2 FVKESK, per germline. CDR3 protein: CASSRTRYTDTQYF. The CDR3 DNA reads as TGTGCCAGCAGCCGAACACGTTACACAGATACGCAGTATTTT.

About this clone itself: Mismatch with germline at one junction end may stem from a read error. The chain links TRBV7-7 to TRBJ2-5, with D tentatively TRBD1 (6 bases). The CDR3 consists of 14 residues. Germline V gene data show CDR1 as SSHAT and CDR2 as FNYEAQ (reference sequence). This CDR3 is CASSVGTYQETQYF. The CDR3 DNA follows: TGTGCTAGCAGCGTCGGGACATATCAAGAGACCCAGTACTTC.

The gene calls are TRBV7-2 and TRBJ2-7, with TRBD2 as a possible D gene (6 bases). With 3 bases removed from V and 6 bases from J, the gap between germline ends came to 15 bases. Germline CDR1 reads SGHTA; CDR2 reads FQGNSA. This CDR3 is built from 14 residues. CDR3 in DNA: TGTGCCAGCAGCTTGGGACGGGGGATTACCGAGCAGTACTTC. This gives the protein CASSLGRGITEQYF.

The chain employs TRBV11-2 and TRBJ2-1; tentatively, D is TRBD1 (6 bases). Germline V lookup: CDR1 SGHAT, CDR2 FQNNGV. The CDR3 has 14 amino acids. V was trimmed by 5 bases and J by 3 bases, leaving 11 bases between them. The CDR3 region is CASSISDSYNEQFF. CDR3 bases: TGTGCCAGCAGCATTTCGGACAGCTACAATGAGCAGTTCTTC.

The rearrangement uses TRBV13 and TRBJ1-2, with D perhaps matching TRBD1 (6 bases). In germline, CDR1 is PRHDT, CDR2 FYEKMQ (reference sequence). V was clipped by 1 base and J by 5 bases, with 11 bases between them. This CDR3 is built from 14 residues. CDR3 sequence reads: CASSLEGGRYGYTF. The CDR3 bases are TGTGCCAGCAGCTTAGAGGGGGGGAGATATGGCTACACCTTC. Full variable domain (outside the CDR3, taken from reference TRBV13 and TRBJ1-2): AAGVIQSPRHLIKEKRETATLKCYPIPRHDTVYWYQQGPGQDPQFLISFYEKMQSDKGSIPDRFSAQQFSDYHSELNMSSLELGDSALYFCASSLEGGRYGYTFGSGTRLTVV.

The chain couples TRBV2 to TRBJ2-7; unclear D gene. Trimming pared 6 bases from V and 3 bases from J, leaving 9 bases between. The germline V gene encodes CDR1 SNHLY and CDR2 FYNNEI. The CDR3 loop spans 12 amino acids. The CDR3 DNA reads as TGTGCCAGCAGGCTGGAGAACTACGAGCAGTACTTC. Its protein is CASRLENYEQYF.

This chain connects TRBV5-5 to TRBJ2-7; D is perhaps TRBD1 (5 bases). Per the germline V gene, CDR1 is SGHKS and CDR2 is YYEKEE (reference sequence). V lost 0 bases to trimming and J lost 2 bases, with 12 bases between them. The CDR3 sequence is 15 residues long. This CDR3 reads CASSLESGLTYEQYF. The CDR3 DNA sequence: TGTGCCAGCAGCTTGGAATCAGGGCTGACCTACGAGCAGTACTTC. Drawing the rest from reference TRBV5-5 and TRBJ2-7, the complete variable domain is DAGVTQSPTHLIKTRGQQVTLRCSPISGHKSVSWYQQVLGQGPQFIFQYYEKEERGRGNFPDRFSARQFPNYSSELNVNALLLGDSALYLCASSLESGLTYEQYFGPGTRLTVT.

The rearrangement joins TRBV12-5 to TRBJ1-5; no definite D call. Germline CDR1 reads LGHNT; CDR2 reads FRNRAP. This CDR3 is built from 13 residues. Trimming stripped 7 bases from V and 6 bases from J, with 13 bases between. Here the CDR3 reads CASALWDSQPQHF. CDR3 coding DNA: TGTGCTAGTGCCCTATGGGATAGTCAGCCCCAGCATTTT.

This chain links TRBV6-1 with TRBJ1-1, with a weak D call TRBD1 (5 bases). Trimming took 4 bases from V and 12 from J, leaving 18 bases between them. The CDR3 has 13 residues. Germline-derived CDR1 and CDR2 are MNHNS and SASEGT. This CDR3 is CASSGFRDGPSFF. Here the CDR3 DNA reads TGTGCCAGCAGTGGCTTCCGGGACGGCCCTTCTTTCTTT.

The rearrangement uses TRBV19 and TRBJ2-5; 8 positions agree with TRBD1. V lost 8 bases to trimming and J lost 5 bases; unmatched junction nucleotides: 10. Germline CDR1 reads LNHDA; CDR2 reads SQIVND (reference sequence). CDR3 size: 14 residues. This CDR3 reads CASSWGQGAETQYF. Written as DNA, the CDR3 is TGTGCCAGTTCCTGGGGCCAGGGGGCCGAGACCCAGTACTTC.

This clone appeared a single time. The DNA for the CDR3 is TGTGCCAGCAGCCGCCCGAGTTTAAGGGTTTCCTACGAGCAGTACTTC. It yields the protein CASSRPSLRVSYEQYF. The rearrangement links TRBV5-6 to TRBJ2-7; unclear D gene. Germline CDR1 reads SGHDT; CDR2 reads YYEEEE. This CDR3 has 16 residues. Trimming removed 4 bases from V and 1 base from J, with 18 bases in between.

V and J are TRBV27 and TRBJ2-1; possibly TRBD1 for D (6 bases). The germline V and J ends were trimmed by 5 bases and 7 bases, with 12 bases remaining between them. This CDR3 region has 13 residues. Germline lookup yields CDR1 MNHEY and CDR2 SMNVEV (reference sequence). CDR3 nucleotide sequence: TGTGCCAGCAGTCCCGGGACACTTAATGAGCAGTTCTTC. It specifies CASSPGTLNEQFF.

In nucleotides, the CDR3 is TGTGCCAGCTCACCACCGTCGGGGGGAAGGGCTAATGAAAAACTGTTTTTT. Amino acid sequence: CASSPPSGGRANEKLFF. The chain is built from TRBV18 and TRBJ1-4; possible D gene TRBD1, 5 bases. The V gene's germline CDR1 is KGHSH and CDR2 LQKENI. Trimming pared 0 bases from V and 3 bases from J, leaving 14 bases between. This CDR3 has 17 residues. Variable domain in full (rest from reference TRBV18 and TRBJ1-4): NAGVMQNPRHLVRRRGQEARLRCSPMKGHSHVYWYRQLPEEGLKFMVYLQKENIIDESGMPKERFSAEFPKEGPSILRIQQVVRGDSAAYFCASSPPSGGRANEKLFFGSGTQLSVL.

V is TRBV5-6 and J is TRBJ1-1, with D unresolved. Germline V gives CDR1 SGHDT, CDR2 YYEEEE. The germline V and J ends were trimmed by 2 bases and 1 base, with 21 bases remaining between them. The CDR3 has 18 residues. The CDR3 coding sequence is TGTGCCAGCAGCTTACAAATAACCCGGGCCGCCAAGAACACTGAAGCTTTCTTT. It codes for CASSLQITRAAKNTEAFF.

This clone was seen more than once but under ten times. V gene TRBV11-2 combines with J gene TRBJ1-2; possibly TRBD1 for D (6 bases). V lost 5 bases to trimming and J lost 7 bases, with 20 bases between them. This CDR3 has 15 residues. Per the germline V gene, CDR1 is SGHAT and CDR2 is FQNNGV. The CDR3 spells CASSPLTGRMSGYTF. CDR3 bases: TGTGCCAGCAGCCCCCTGACAGGCCGAATGAGTGGCTACACCTTC.

V and J are TRBV7-9 and TRBJ2-1, with D perhaps being TRBD1 or TRBD2 (5 bases each). V lost 4 bases and J 8 bases, leaving 18 bases between the germline ends. The germline CDR1 and CDR2 sequences are SEHNR and FQNEAQ (reference sequence). The CDR3 sequence is 15 residues long. The CDR3 bases are TGTGCCAGCAGCTCCGGGGTGGGCTGGGGCGATGAGCAGTTCTTC. Its translation is CASSSGVGWGDEQFF.

This sequence joins TRBV18 and TRBJ1-2, with D uncertain. The ends were cut back, 2 bases at V and 6 bases at J, with 4 bases in the middle. This CDR3 contains 11 residues. Per the germline V gene, CDR1 is KGHSH and CDR2 is LQKENI. Written as DNA, the CDR3 is TGTGCCAGCTCACCATCGGATGGCTACACCTTC. It is translated as CASSPSDGYTF.

A word on this clone: This sample also contains other DNA sequences that code for the same CDR3. The rearrangement uses TRBV28 and TRBJ2-7; D unclear. Trimming took 1 base from V and 4 from J, leaving 5 bases between them. This CDR3 spans 12 amino acids. Germline CDR1 is MDHEN and CDR2 is SYDVKM. CDR3 sequence: CASSLSQYEQYF. The CDR3 region has the DNA TGTGCCAGCAGTTTATCCCAGTACGAGCAGTACTTC. The full variable domain, in which reference TRBV28 and TRBJ2-7 provide the parts outside the CDR3, is DVKVTQSSRYLVKRTGEKVFLECVQDMDHENMFWYRQDPGLGLRLIYFSYDVKMKEKGDIPEGYSVSREKKERFSLILESASTNQTSMYLCASSLSQYEQYFGPGTRLTVT.

With regard to this clone: An end of the junction differs from the germline gene, which may be a read error. The rearrangement uses TRBV7-9 and TRBJ1-4; TRBD1 is a possible D gene (5 bases). The germline CDR1 and CDR2 sequences are SEHNR and FQNEAQ (reference sequence). The CDR3 loop spans 14 amino acids. The CDR3 DNA follows: TGTGCCAGCAGCTTACGAGGGACGGATGAAGAACTGTTTTTT. Its translation: CASSLRGTDEELFF.